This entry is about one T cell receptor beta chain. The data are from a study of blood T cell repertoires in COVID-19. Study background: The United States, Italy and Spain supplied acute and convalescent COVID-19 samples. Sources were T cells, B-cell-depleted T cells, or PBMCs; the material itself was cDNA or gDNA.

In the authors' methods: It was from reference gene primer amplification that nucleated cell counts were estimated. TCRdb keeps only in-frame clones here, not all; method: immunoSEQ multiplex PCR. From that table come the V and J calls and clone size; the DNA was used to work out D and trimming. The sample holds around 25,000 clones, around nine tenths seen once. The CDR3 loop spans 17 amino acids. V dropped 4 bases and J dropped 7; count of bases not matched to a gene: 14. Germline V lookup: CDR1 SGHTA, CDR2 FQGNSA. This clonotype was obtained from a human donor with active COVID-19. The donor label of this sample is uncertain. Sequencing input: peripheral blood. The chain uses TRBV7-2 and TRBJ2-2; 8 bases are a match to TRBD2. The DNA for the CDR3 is TGTGCCAGCAGCTCCAACTATAGACTCGCGGGGGGCGGGGAGCTGTTTTTT. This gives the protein CASSSNYRLAGGGELFF. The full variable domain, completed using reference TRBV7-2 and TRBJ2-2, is GAGVSQSPSNKVTEKGKDVELRCDPISGHTALYWYRQSLGQGLEFLIYFQGNSAPDKSGLPSDRFSAERTGGSVSTLTIQRTQQEDSAVYLCASSSNYRLAGGGELFFGEGSRLTVL.